Below, 21 T cell receptor beta chains from the same sample are listed, as sequenced in a study of blood T cell repertoires in COVID-19. TCRdb's table, derived via immunoSEQ multiplex PCR, lists solely in-frame clones and lacks some. Found here are more than 95,000 clones, 85% of them singletons; the top ten hold more than 20%. Sequenced: peripheral blood. The receptors were gathered from a woman over 75 with acute or convalescent COVID-19.

The chain recombines TRBV5-1 with TRBJ1-2, with 10 bases identical to TRBD1. The junction had 6 bases not matched to a gene; V was cut back by 3 bases and J by 7 bases. In germline, CDR1 is SGHRS, CDR2 YFSETQ. The CDR3 totals 14 residues. The CDR3 DNA reads TGCGCCAGCAGCTCCACGACAGGGGGCTCTGGCTACACCTTC. This translates into CASSSTTGGSGYTF.

The rearrangement uses TRBV20-1 and TRBJ1-2; weak D call: TRBD1 (6 bases). CDR3 length: 14 residues. Trimming shortened V by 3 bases and J by 0 bases, and 11 bases separated the two germline ends. Germline V lookup: CDR1 DFQATT, CDR2 SNEGSKA (reference sequence). The CDR3 DNA reads as TGCAGTGCTAGTTGGGGGGGCGCTAACTATGGCTACACCTTC. Protein: CSASWGGANYGYTF.

This clone was recorded once. The rearrangement uses TRBV19 and TRBJ1-2; 7 nucleotides line up with TRBD1. V lost 5 bases to trimming and J lost 5 bases; unmatched junction nucleotides: 5. The CDR3 is made up of 13 amino acids. The germline V gene encodes CDR1 LNHDA and CDR2 SQIVND (reference sequence). This CDR3 is CASSLGQAYGYTF. The CDR3 coding sequence is TGTGCCAGTAGTCTCGGACAGGCATATGGCTACACCTTC.

This clone was seen a few times. V usage is TRBV28 and J usage is TRBJ2-1; 11 bases map to TRBD2. Germline loops: CDR1 MDHEN, CDR2 SYDVKM. The V and J ends lost 4 bases and 8 bases, in that order; junction bases with no gene match: 10. The CDR3 consists of 16 residues. The CDR3 reads CASSSTYSGGAYEQFF. For the CDR3, the DNA is TGTGCCAGCAGTTCGACCTATAGCGGGGGGGCCTATGAGCAGTTCTTC.

The chain couples TRBV28 to TRBJ2-1; possibly TRBD2 for D (7 bases). V shed 4 bases and J shed 7 bases, with 11 bases lying between them. CDR3 size: 13 residues. Germline V gene data show CDR1 as MDHEN and CDR2 as SYDVKM. The CDR3 here is CASSWGGGNEQFF. CDR3 DNA sequence: TGTGCCAGCAGTTGGGGAGGGGGAAATGAGCAGTTCTTC.

This clone is a singleton in its sample. This chain links TRBV6-4 with TRBJ2-1, with 10 bases matching TRBD2. The CDR3 runs 15 residues. Germline V gives CDR1 MRHNA, CDR2 SNTAGT. V lost 6 bases to trimming and J lost 6 bases; unmatched junction nucleotides: 8. The CDR3 here is CASSSSGGFRNEQFF. The CDR3 region has the DNA TGTGCCAGCAGCTCTAGCGGGGGCTTCCGCAATGAGCAGTTCTTC.

The CDR3 sequence: CASSSTGTDISEAFF. Here the CDR3 DNA reads TGTGCCAGCAGCTCAACCGGGACAGACATCAGTGAAGCTTTCTTT. The chain links TRBV6-5 to TRBJ1-1; 7 bases fit TRBD1. CDR1 and CDR2 from the germline V gene are MNHEY and SVGAGI. CDR3 length: 15 amino acids. Trimming cost V 6 bases and J 7 bases; bases outside gene matches: 14.

The gene calls are TRBV20-1 and TRBJ2-1; 10 positions match TRBD1. V lost 3 bases to trimming and J lost 9 bases; unmatched junction nucleotides: 11. CDR1 and CDR2 (germline): DFQATT, SNEGSKA (reference sequence). The CDR3 has 15 amino acids. The CDR3 DNA reads TGCAGTGCTAGTATCCGGGACAGGGGATTCGGTGAGCAGTTCTTC. Amino acid sequence: CSASIRDRGFGEQFF.

The V and J genes are TRBV29-1 and TRBJ1-2, with unresolved D. V dropped 3 bases and J dropped 6 bases, with 11 bases sitting between them. CDR3 length equals 12 residues. The V gene's germline CDR1 is SQVTM and CDR2 ANQGSEA. The CDR3 is CSVESGSHGYTF. As DNA, the CDR3 is TGCAGCGTTGAGTCGGGATCCCATGGCTACACCTTC.

On this clone: This same CDR3 is encoded by further DNA sequences in the sample. This sequence joins TRBV7-3 and TRBJ1-1; the D is unclear. CDR3 length equals 13 residues. The V end was cut by 2 bases, the J end by 1 base, with 5 bases between. CDR1 is SGHTA, CDR2 FQGTGA, per germline. The CDR3 sequence: CASSLSRNTEAFF. The CDR3 DNA follows: TGTGCCAGCAGCTTATCCCGGAACACTGAAGCTTTCTTT.

The sample holds a few counts of this clone. V usage is TRBV5-1 and J usage is TRBJ2-7; 7 nucleotides align to TRBD2. Trimming took 2 bases from V and 6 from J; bases not matched to a gene: 2. The germline V gene encodes CDR1 SGHRS and CDR2 YFSETQ. The CDR3 is made up of 12 amino acids. CDR3 loop: CASSLSGAEQYF. CDR3 coding DNA: TGCGCCAGCAGCTTAAGCGGGGCCGAGCAGTACTTC.

The chain has TRBV7-9 and TRBJ2-2; 9 bases map to TRBD1. The germline V gene has CDR1 SEHNR and CDR2 FQNEAQ (reference sequence). V dropped 3 bases and J dropped 7; count of bases not matched to a gene: 9. The CDR3 has 16 residues. The DNA for the CDR3 is TGTGCCAGCAGCTTCCGCCGGGACAGGGCGGGCGGGGAGCTGTTTTTT. This sequence encodes CASSFRRDRAGGELFF.

This chain uses TRBV28 with TRBJ1-5, with TRBD1 as a possible D gene (6 bases). Trimming shortened V by 6 bases and J by 2 bases, and 14 bases separated the two germline ends. Per germline, CDR1 MDHEN and CDR2 SYDVKM. This CDR3 is built from 15 residues. The CDR3 DNA is TGTGCCAGCAGCAAAGGGGGGGGTGGCAATCAGCCCCAGCATTTT. This gives the protein CASSKGGGGNQPQHF. The full variable domain, its missing parts supplied by reference TRBV28 and TRBJ1-5, is DVKVTQSSRYLVKRTGEKVFLECVQDMDHENMFWYRQDPGLGLRLIYFSYDVKMKEKGDIPEGYSVSREKKERFSLILESASTNQTSMYLCASSKGGGGNQPQHFGDGTRLSIL.

The rearrangement uses TRBV5-4 and TRBJ2-3, with 11 bases identical to TRBD2. V gave up 4 bases and J gave up 3 bases; unmatched junction bases: 4. The V gene's germline CDR1 is SGHNT and CDR2 YYREEE (reference sequence). The CDR3 runs 15 residues. The CDR3 region has the DNA TGTGCCAGCAGCCTAGCGGGGGGAGGGACAGATACGCAGTATTTT. This codes for CASSLAGGGTDTQYF. The whole variable domain, filled in from reference TRBV5-4 and TRBJ2-3, reads ETGVTQSPTHLIKTRGQQVTLRCSSQSGHNTVSWYQQALGQGPQFIFQYYREEENGRGNFPPRFSGLQFPNYSSELNVNALELDDSALYLCASSLAGGGTDTQYFGPGTRLTVL.

This rearrangement joins TRBV7-3 to TRBJ2-1; D is perhaps TRBD2 (6 bases). Germline CDR1 SGHTA, CDR2 FQGTGA. The V end lost 2 bases, the J end lost 9 bases, and 8 bases lay between the germline ends. CDR3 length: 12 residues. This CDR3 reads CASSLVGGEQFF. As DNA, the CDR3 is TGTGCCAGCAGCTTAGTGGGGGGTGAGCAGTTCTTC.

The chain uses TRBV5-5 and TRBJ1-1; D is ambiguous. The CDR3 consists of 14 residues. In germline, CDR1 is SGHKS, CDR2 YYEKEE (reference sequence). V lost 1 base and J 1 base, leaving 8 bases between the germline ends. The CDR3: CASSLYGRNTEAFF. The CDR3 DNA reads as TGTGCCAGCAGCTTGTACGGTCGGAACACTGAAGCTTTCTTT. Using reference TRBV5-5 and TRBJ1-1 for the parts outside the CDR3, the full variable domain is DAGVTQSPTHLIKTRGQQVTLRCSPISGHKSVSWYQQVLGQGPQFIFQYYEKEERGRGNFPDRFSARQFPNYSSELNVNALLLGDSALYLCASSLYGRNTEAFFGQGTRLTVV.

This clone was counted only a few times. The chain joins TRBV11-2 to TRBJ1-2, with TRBD1 matching 9 bases. Germline V lookup: CDR1 SGHAT, CDR2 FQNNGV. The CDR3 runs to 14 residues. V shed 3 bases and J 3 bases; nucleotides not matched to a gene: 2. Here the CDR3 reads CASSLTGGDYGYTF. The DNA of the CDR3 is TGTGCCAGCAGCTTGACAGGGGGAGACTATGGCTACACCTTC. The full variable domain, its missing parts supplied by reference TRBV11-2 and TRBJ1-2, is EAGVAQSPRYKIIEKRQSVAFWCNPISGHATLYWYQQILGQGPKLLIQFQNNGVVDDSQLPKDRFSAERLKGVDSTLKIQPAKLEDSAVYLCASSLTGGDYGYTFGSGTRLTVV.

The gene calls are TRBV11-3 and TRBJ1-1, with 7 bases fitting TRBD1. The CDR3 loop spans 13 amino acids. Per germline, CDR1 SGHNT and CDR2 YENEEA. The V and J ends lost 2 bases and 7 bases, in that order; junction bases with no gene match: 4. The CDR3 loop is CASSLRQGDEAFF. As DNA, the CDR3 is TGTGCCAGCAGCTTACGACAGGGTGATGAAGCTTTCTTT.

This chain connects TRBV7-2 to TRBJ1-5; the D gene is possibly TRBD1 (5 bases). Trimming stripped 5 bases from V and 4 bases from J, with 15 bases between. The CDR3 has 15 residues. The V gene's germline CDR1 is SGHTA and CDR2 FQGNSA. CDR3 loop: CASSAPGGGNQPQHF. DNA for the CDR3: TGTGCCAGCAGCGCTCCCGGGGGAGGGAATCAGCCCCAGCATTTT.

The chain is built from TRBV27 and TRBJ1-5; 10 bases align to TRBD1. The V gene's germline CDR1 is MNHEY and CDR2 SMNVEV (reference sequence). The length of the CDR3 is 17 residues. After removal of 5 bases from V and 2 bases from J, the junction contained 9 bases not matched to a gene. The CDR3 region has the DNA TGTGCCAGCAGTCCAGGGACAGGGGTGGATCGCAATCAGCCCCAGCATTTT. It codes for CASSPGTGVDRNQPQHF.

This clone was seen once. J is TRBJ2-1 and V is TRBV5-5, with D possibly being TRBD2 (6 bases). This CDR3 is built from 18 residues. Trimming removed 3 bases at V and 4 bases at J, with 23 bases between. In germline, CDR1 is SGHKS, CDR2 YYEKEE (reference sequence). The CDR3 nucleotides are TGTGCCAGCAGCTCCGTGGGGTCGCCGGACGGAGGGTACAATGAGCAGTTCTTC. Residues: CASSSVGSPDGGYNEQFF.